Sequencing of this TCR beta chain was carried out in a study of blood T cell repertoires in COVID-19. On the study more broadly: The samples span acute and convalescent COVID-19 from the United States, Italy and Spain.

Methods used by the authors: Estimation of nucleated cell counts was performed using reference gene primer amplification. The method was immunoSEQ multiplex PCR; TCRdb's version includes in-frame clones alone and lacks a portion of them. The D gene and trimming were derived from the DNA, and the V and J assignments and clone size from that table. The table records around 72,000 clones, approximately 90% of them present only once. This CDR3 comprises 12 residues. The genes are TRBV21-1 and TRBJ1-1. TRBV21-1 represents a pseudogene. The sequenced material came from peripheral blood. The receptor was isolated from a woman aged 50 to 65 with acute or convalescent COVID-19. The CDR3 spells CARGGVGTEAFF. The CDR3 DNA reads TGTGCCAGAGGGGGGGTAGGGACTGAAGCTTTCTTT.